Listed here are 26 T cell receptor beta chains from one sample, sequenced in a study of blood T cell repertoires in COVID-19. Using immunoSEQ multiplex PCR, the repertoire was profiled, and TCRdb retains in-frame clones only, with some absent. Seen here are a few hundred thousand clones, approximately 90% observed once, and the top ten hold 0.75% to 1%. The sample taken for sequencing was peripheral blood. The receptors stem from a woman aged 35 to 49 who had recovered from COVID-19.

This clone was detected only once. The chain carries TRBV30 and TRBJ1-1, with 12 positions matching TRBD1. Germline V lookup: CDR1 GTSNPN, CDR2 SVGIG (reference sequence). The CDR3 has 13 residues. V was pared by 8 bases and J by 5 bases, with 6 bases of the junction left unmatched. The CDR3 is CARDRGRSTEAFF. The CDR3 DNA follows: TGTGCCAGGGACAGGGGGCGGAGTACTGAAGCTTTCTTT.

The genes are TRBV29-1 and TRBJ1-1; 9 positions agree with TRBD1. The CDR3 has 12 amino acids. Germline V gene lookup returns CDR1 SQVTM and CDR2 ANQGSEA. Unmatched junction bases numbered 3, after V lost 3 bases and J lost 7 bases. In DNA, the CDR3 is TGCAGCGTTGAGGGACAGGGCCATGAAGCTTTCTTT. Amino acid sequence: CSVEGQGHEAFF.

The chain employs TRBV27 and TRBJ2-7, with 8 bases fitting TRBD2. Germline values: CDR1 MNHEY, CDR2 SMNVEV (reference sequence). The J segment lost 7 bases and the V segment lost 3 bases, leaving 8 bases of the junction unmatched. This CDR3 is built from 14 residues. The CDR3 here is CASSFLGGGQEQYF. The DNA of the CDR3 is TGTGCCAGCAGTTTTCTCGGGGGGGGCCAAGAGCAGTACTTC.

V usage is TRBV13 and J usage is TRBJ2-3; 9 nucleotides align to TRBD2. V trimming: 6 bases; J trimming: 4 bases; junction bases outside the gene matches: 11. CDR3 size: 16 residues. Looked up from germline, CDR1 is PRHDT and CDR2 is FYEKMQ (reference sequence). CDR3 sequence reads: CASRGRREGFADTQYF. CDR3 sequence (DNA): TGTGCCAGCAGGGGAAGGCGGGAGGGTTTCGCAGATACGCAGTATTTT.

This chain uses TRBV5-8 with TRBJ2-1, with 9 nucleotides matching TRBD2. This CDR3 has 19 residues. V was pared by 1 base and J by 1 base, with 12 bases of the junction left unmatched. Per the germline V gene, CDR1 is SGHTS and CDR2 is YDEGEE. The CDR3 loop is CASSLRGGRGLASYNEQFF. DNA for the CDR3: TGTGCCAGCAGCTTGCGGGGGGGTCGCGGACTAGCGTCCTACAATGAGCAGTTCTTC.

The CDR3 spells CASSPGTSADTQYF. The CDR3 DNA is TGTGCCAGCTCACCCGGGACTAGCGCCGATACGCAGTATTTT. This rearrangement joins TRBV18 to TRBJ2-3; 10 positions match TRBD2. V was pared by 3 bases and J by 6 bases, with 3 bases of the junction left unmatched. Germline loops: CDR1 KGHSH, CDR2 LQKENI. The CDR3 is made up of 14 amino acids.

V gene TRBV5-1 combines with J gene TRBJ2-7; D is uncertain. The germline V and J ends were trimmed by 0 bases and 1 base, with 11 bases remaining between them. The CDR3 covers 15 residues. Germline CDR1 SGHRS, CDR2 YFSETQ. This chain's CDR3 is CASSLGPPGSYEQYF. CDR3 in DNA: TGCGCCAGCAGCTTGGGTCCCCCGGGTTCCTACGAGCAGTACTTC.

The chain links TRBV6-1 to TRBJ2-3; the D gene is possibly TRBD2 (7 bases). The V end lost 1 base, the J end lost 4 bases, and 18 bases lay between the germline ends. The germline CDR1 and CDR2 sequences are MNHNS and SASEGT. The CDR3 totals 17 residues. CDR3 nucleotides: TGTGCCAGCAGTGAAGTGGAGGGGGGGCATGGCGCAGATACGCAGTATTTT. This sequence encodes CASSEVEGGHGADTQYF.

This sequence joins TRBV6-5 and TRBJ1-3, with TRBD1 matching over 7 bases. J gave up 3 bases and V 1 base, and 6 bases lay outside the gene matches. Germline V gene sequence: CDR1 MNHEY, CDR2 SVGAGI. The CDR3 has 16 amino acids. The CDR3, as DNA: TGTGCCAGCAGTTACTTCAGGGGGACCGGTGGAAACACCATATATTTT. This sequence encodes CASSYFRGTGGNTIYF.

The V and J genes are TRBV6-2 or TRBV6-3 and TRBJ2-5; 10 nucleotides agree with TRBD2. The CDR3 covers 14 residues. Germline CDR1 is MNHEY and CDR2 is SVGEGT. Trimming removed 6 bases from V and 2 bases from J; junction bases left unmatched: 3. For the CDR3, the DNA is TGTGCCAGCAGACCTAGCGGGGGACAAGAGACCCAGTACTTC. This gives the protein CASRPSGGQETQYF.

The V call is TRBV27, the J call TRBJ1-1; maybe TRBD1 (6 bases). The CDR3 spans 14 residues. V lost 0 bases and J 8 bases, leaving 13 bases between the germline ends. Looked up from germline, CDR1 is MNHEY and CDR2 is SMNVEV (reference sequence). This CDR3 reads CASSLSGGGAEAFF. The CDR3 DNA reads TGTGCCAGCAGTTTATCTGGGGGGGGCGCGGAAGCTTTCTTT.

The chain recombines TRBV10-1 with TRBJ2-7; TRBD2 matches at 11 bases. J gave up 2 bases and V 7 bases, and 16 bases lay outside the gene matches. The CDR3 is 18 residues long. Germline-derived CDR1 and CDR2 are WNHNN and SYGVQD (reference sequence). The CDR3 nucleotides read TGCGCCAGCAAACAACGGGGACTAGCGGTTAAGTCCCCCTACGAGCAGTACTTC. Translated, it gives CASKQRGLAVKSPYEQYF.

The rearrangement uses TRBV5-4 and TRBJ1-3, with unresolved D. Between the trimmed V and J ends, which lost 4 bases and 0 bases, there was a span of 8 bases. Germline-derived CDR1 and CDR2 are SGHNT and YYREEE (reference sequence). This CDR3 is 14 amino acids long. Here the CDR3 DNA reads TGTGCCAGCAGCACACAGAACTCTGGAAACACCATATATTTT. It translates to CASSTQNSGNTIYF.

The chain couples TRBV29-1 to TRBJ1-6, with 7 positions matching TRBD1. This CDR3 has 14 residues. V dropped 7 bases and J dropped 6; count of bases not matched to a gene: 9. The germline gives CDR1 SQVTM, CDR2 ANQGSEA. In DNA form, the CDR3 reads TGCAGCGCCCTTATGGGGACAGCTAATTCACCCCTCCACTTT. Translation: CSALMGTANSPLHF.

The chain's CDR3 is CAWGGRWDTEAFF. The CDR3 DNA sequence: TGTGCCTGGGGGGGGCGTTGGGACACTGAAGCTTTCTTT. V usage is TRBV30 and J usage is TRBJ1-1, with D perhaps matching TRBD1 (6 bases). The V and J ends lost 5 bases and 3 bases respectively, with 13 bases between them. The CDR3 has 13 residues. Germline assignment: CDR1 GTSNPN and CDR2 SVGIG (reference sequence). Complete variable domain (other parts from reference TRBV30 and TRBJ1-1): SQTIHQWPATLVQPVGSPLSLECTVEGTSNPNLYWYRQAAGRGLQLLFYSVGIGQISSEVPQNLSASRPQDRQFILSSKKLLLSDSGFYLCAWGGRWDTEAFFGQGTRLTVV.

The V and J genes are TRBV18 and TRBJ2-2, with D uncertain. Germline V lookup: CDR1 KGHSH, CDR2 LQKENI. V was cut by 3 bases and J by 3 bases, with 8 bases left in between. The CDR3 has 14 residues. This CDR3 reads CASSPTTYTGELFF. DNA for the CDR3: TGTGCCAGCTCACCCACAACGTACACCGGGGAGCTGTTTTTT.

This rearrangement joins TRBV6-5 to TRBJ1-4, with a weak D call TRBD1 (5 bases). There are 15 residues in the CDR3. V lost 0 bases to trimming and J lost 8 bases, with 13 bases between them. Germline V CDR1 and CDR2: MNHEY, SVGAGI. This CDR3 reads CASSYSRRGWEKLFF. For the CDR3, the DNA is TGTGCCAGCAGTTACTCGAGAAGGGGCTGGGAAAAACTGTTTTTT.

This clone was detected once. The genes are TRBV14 and TRBJ2-1; 7 nucleotides align to TRBD2. Trimming removed 1 base from V and 4 bases from J; junction bases left unmatched: 7. CDR1 SGHDN and CDR2 FVKESK come from the germline V gene. This CDR3 is built from 16 residues. CDR3 sequence: CASSQGVGTTYNEQFF. The CDR3 DNA is TGTGCCAGCAGCCAAGGGGTAGGGACTACATACAATGAGCAGTTCTTC.

This chain uses TRBV5-1 with TRBJ2-7; TRBD2 is a possible D gene (7 bases). The germline V gene has CDR1 SGHRS and CDR2 YFSETQ. V was trimmed by 0 bases and J by 2 bases, leaving 12 bases between them. The CDR3 has 15 residues. The CDR3 region is CASSLEGGTTYEQYF. Here the CDR3 DNA reads TGCGCCAGCAGCTTGGAGGGGGGGACGACCTACGAGCAGTACTTC.

In this sample, this clone turned up once. This chain uses TRBV9 with TRBJ2-1; 12 bases are shared with TRBD2. Germline V gives CDR1 SGDLS, CDR2 YYNGEE. The CDR3 extends over 17 amino acids. V was clipped by 4 bases and J by 5 bases; unmatched bases: 10. The chain's CDR3 is CASSPRRASGRDNEQFF. CDR3 bases: TGTGCCAGCAGCCCGCGGCGGGCTAGCGGGAGGGACAATGAGCAGTTCTTC.

J is TRBJ2-4 and V is TRBV5-1, with 13 bases that match TRBD2. This CDR3 has 16 residues. Germline trimming cut 6 bases from V and 1 base from J; bases unmatched to any gene: 4. From germline, CDR1 is SGHRS and CDR2 YFSETQ. CDR3 loop: CASTPGLAGAKNIQYF. CDR3 coding DNA: TGCGCCAGCACCCCGGGACTAGCGGGGGCCAAAAACATTCAGTACTTC.

The chain recombines TRBV5-1 with TRBJ2-2, with D possibly TRBD2 on 5 matching bases. The germline V gene has CDR1 SGHRS and CDR2 YFSETQ. V was clipped by 3 bases and J by 8 bases, with 14 bases between them. The CDR3 contains 14 residues. The CDR3 sequence is CASSSFHPGGELFF. As DNA, the CDR3 is TGCGCCAGCAGCTCCTTTCATCCGGGAGGGGAGCTGTTTTTT.

J is TRBJ1-1 and V is TRBV30; 8 bases line up with TRBD1. CDR1 and CDR2 from the germline V gene are GTSNPN and SVGIG (reference sequence). Trimming at V came to 2 bases and at J to 5 bases, leaving 7 bases not matched to a gene. CDR3 size: 14 residues. The CDR3 DNA is TGTGCCTGGAGTCGACAGGGGATGTGGACTGAAGCTTTCTTT. This translates into CAWSRQGMWTEAFF.

This rearrangement joins TRBV12-5 to TRBJ2-2; TRBD2 matches at 7 bases. CDR1 is LGHNT, CDR2 FRNRAP, per germline. The CDR3 has 14 amino acids. V shed 3 bases, J shed 7 bases, and the junction held 5 bases outside the gene matches. CDR3 sequence: CASGFSGRGGELFF. CDR3 DNA: TGTGCTAGTGGTTTTTCAGGGAGGGGCGGGGAGCTGTTTTTT.

CDR3 sequence: CASSVLANTGELFF. DNA for the CDR3: TGTGCCAGCAGCGTATTGGCCAACACCGGGGAGCTGTTTTTT. The chain is built from TRBV9 and TRBJ2-2; D is unresolved. With 1 base removed from V and 2 bases from J, the gap between germline ends came to 6 bases. Germline V gene sequence: CDR1 SGDLS, CDR2 YYNGEE. The CDR3 extends over 14 amino acids. The full variable domain, its missing parts supplied by reference TRBV9 and TRBJ2-2, is DSGVTQTPKHLITATGQRVTLRCSPRSGDLSVYWYQQSLDQGLQFLIQYYNGEERAKGNILERFSAQQFPDLHSELNLSSLELGDSALYFCASSVLANTGELFFGEGSRLTVL.

The rearrangement uses TRBV7-2 and TRBJ1-1, with TRBD1 identical over 8 bases. With 0 bases clipped from V and 3 bases from J, the junction kept 6 bases outside the gene matches. The CDR3 length is 16 residues. Germline V CDR1 and CDR2: SGHTA, FQGNSA. In nucleotides, the CDR3 is TGTGCCAGCAGCTTAGCAAGGACAGGGAGGGACACTGAAGCTTTCTTT. Translated: CASSLARTGRDTEAFF.